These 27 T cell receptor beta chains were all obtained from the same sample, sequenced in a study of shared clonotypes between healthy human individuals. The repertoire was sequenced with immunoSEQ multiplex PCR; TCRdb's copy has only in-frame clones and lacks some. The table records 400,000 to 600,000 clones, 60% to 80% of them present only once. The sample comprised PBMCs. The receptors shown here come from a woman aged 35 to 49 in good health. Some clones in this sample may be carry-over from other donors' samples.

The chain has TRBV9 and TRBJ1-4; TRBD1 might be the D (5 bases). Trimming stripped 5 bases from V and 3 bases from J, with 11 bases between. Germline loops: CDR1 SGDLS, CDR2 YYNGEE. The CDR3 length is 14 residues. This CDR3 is CASRPGLSNEKLFF. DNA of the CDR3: TGTGCCAGCAGACCGGGACTTTCTAATGAAAAACTGTTTTTT. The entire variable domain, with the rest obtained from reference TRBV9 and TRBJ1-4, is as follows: DSGVTQTPKHLITATGQRVTLRCSPRSGDLSVYWYQQSLDQGLQFLIQYYNGEERAKGNILERFSAQQFPDLHSELNLSSLELGDSALYFCASRPGLSNEKLFFGSGTQLSVL.

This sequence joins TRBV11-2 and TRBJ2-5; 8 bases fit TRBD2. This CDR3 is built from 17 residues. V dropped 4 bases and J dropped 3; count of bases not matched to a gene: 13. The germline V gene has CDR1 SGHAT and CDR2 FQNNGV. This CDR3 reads CASSSSGTGGLEETQYF. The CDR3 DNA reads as TGTGCCAGCAGCTCTAGCGGCACGGGAGGGCTGGAAGAGACCCAGTACTTC.

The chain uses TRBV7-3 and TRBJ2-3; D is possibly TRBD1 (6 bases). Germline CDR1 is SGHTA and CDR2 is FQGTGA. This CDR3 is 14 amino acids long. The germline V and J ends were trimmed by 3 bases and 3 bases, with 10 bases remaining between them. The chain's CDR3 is CASSLDRRTDTQYF. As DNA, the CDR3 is TGTGCCAGCAGCTTGGACAGAAGAACAGATACGCAGTATTTT.

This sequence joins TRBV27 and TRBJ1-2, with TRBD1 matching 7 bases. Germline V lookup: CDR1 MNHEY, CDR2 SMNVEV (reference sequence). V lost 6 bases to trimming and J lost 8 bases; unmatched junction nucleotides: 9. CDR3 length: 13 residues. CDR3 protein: CASRGEGAGGYTF. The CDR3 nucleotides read TGTGCCAGCAGGGGGGAGGGGGCGGGAGGCTACACCTTC.

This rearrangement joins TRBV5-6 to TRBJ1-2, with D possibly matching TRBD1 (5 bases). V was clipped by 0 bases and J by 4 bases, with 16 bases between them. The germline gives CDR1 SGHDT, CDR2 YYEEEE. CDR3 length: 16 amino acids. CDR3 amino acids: CASSLGRDRRIYGYTF. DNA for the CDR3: TGTGCCAGCAGCTTGGGGAGGGACCGGAGGATCTATGGCTACACCTTC.

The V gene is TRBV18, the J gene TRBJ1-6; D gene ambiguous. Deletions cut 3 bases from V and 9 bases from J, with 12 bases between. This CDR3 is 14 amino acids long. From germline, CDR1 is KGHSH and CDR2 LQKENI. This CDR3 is CASSPLDRGSPLHF. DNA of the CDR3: TGTGCCAGCTCACCGTTGGATCGGGGTTCACCCCTCCACTTT.

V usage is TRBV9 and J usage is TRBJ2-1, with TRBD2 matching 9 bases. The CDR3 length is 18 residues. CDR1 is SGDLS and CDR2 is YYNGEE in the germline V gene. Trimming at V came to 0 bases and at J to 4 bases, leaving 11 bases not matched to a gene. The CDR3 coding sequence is TGTGCCAGCAGCGTAGGGGGTAGCGGGAGTGTTGGTTACAATGAGCAGTTCTTC. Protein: CASSVGGSGSVGYNEQFF.

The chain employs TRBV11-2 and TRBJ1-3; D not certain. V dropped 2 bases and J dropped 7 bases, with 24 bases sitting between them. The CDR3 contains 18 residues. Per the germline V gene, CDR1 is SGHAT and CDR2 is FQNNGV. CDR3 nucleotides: TGTGCCAGCAGCTTACCCCGAGGGTTATTGCGCCGTGTGAACACCATATATTTT. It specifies CASSLPRGLLRRVNTIYF.

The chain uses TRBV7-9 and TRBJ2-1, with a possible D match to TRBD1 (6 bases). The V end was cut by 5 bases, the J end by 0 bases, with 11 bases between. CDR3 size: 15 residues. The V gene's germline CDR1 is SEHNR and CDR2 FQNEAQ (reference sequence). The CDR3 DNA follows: TGTGCCAGCAGCCATACAGGGTACTCCTACAATGAGCAGTTCTTC. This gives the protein CASSHTGYSYNEQFF.

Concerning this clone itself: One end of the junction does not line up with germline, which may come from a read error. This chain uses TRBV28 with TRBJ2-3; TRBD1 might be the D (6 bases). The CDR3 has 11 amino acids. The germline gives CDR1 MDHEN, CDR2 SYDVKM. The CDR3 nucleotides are TGTGCCAGCAGTTCAAACCTCGGGACACATTTT. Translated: CASSSNLGTHF.

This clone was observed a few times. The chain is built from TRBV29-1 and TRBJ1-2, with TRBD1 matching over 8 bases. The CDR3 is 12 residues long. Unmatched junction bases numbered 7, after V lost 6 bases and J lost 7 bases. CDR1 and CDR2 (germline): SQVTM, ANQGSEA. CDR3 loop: CSVSDRATGYTF. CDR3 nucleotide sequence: TGCAGCGTCTCGGACAGGGCTACTGGCTACACCTTC.

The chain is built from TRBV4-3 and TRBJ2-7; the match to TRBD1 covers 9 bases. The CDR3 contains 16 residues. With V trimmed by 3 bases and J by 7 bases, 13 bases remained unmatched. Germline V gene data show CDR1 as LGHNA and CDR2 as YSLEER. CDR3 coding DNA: TGCGCCAGCAGCCAGGAGCCCGGGACAGGGAGAGGAGAGCAGTACTTC. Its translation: CASSQEPGTGRGEQYF.

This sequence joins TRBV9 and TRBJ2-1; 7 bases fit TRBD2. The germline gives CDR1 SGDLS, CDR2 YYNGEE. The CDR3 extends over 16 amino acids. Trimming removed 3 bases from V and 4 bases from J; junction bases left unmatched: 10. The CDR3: CASSERPSGPYNEQFF. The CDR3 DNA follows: TGTGCCAGCAGCGAGCGTCCTAGCGGACCGTACAATGAGCAGTTCTTC.

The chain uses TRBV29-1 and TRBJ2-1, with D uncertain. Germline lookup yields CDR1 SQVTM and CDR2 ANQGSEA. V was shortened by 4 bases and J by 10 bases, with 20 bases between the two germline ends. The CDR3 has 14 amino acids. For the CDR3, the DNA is TGCAGCGTTGTATTGCCGGAATGGATGGGAGAGCAGTTCTTC. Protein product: CSVVLPEWMGEQFF.

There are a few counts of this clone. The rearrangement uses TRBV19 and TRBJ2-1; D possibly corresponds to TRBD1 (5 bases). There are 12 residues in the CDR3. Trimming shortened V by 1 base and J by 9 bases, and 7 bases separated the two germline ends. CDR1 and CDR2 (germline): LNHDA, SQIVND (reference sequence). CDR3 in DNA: TGTGCCAGTAGTATAGCTAGGGGTGAGCAGTTCTTC. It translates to CASSIARGEQFF.

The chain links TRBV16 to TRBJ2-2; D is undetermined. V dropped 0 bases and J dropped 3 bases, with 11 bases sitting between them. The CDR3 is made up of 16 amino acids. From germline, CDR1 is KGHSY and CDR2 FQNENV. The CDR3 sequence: CASSQSRGVDTGELFF. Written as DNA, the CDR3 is TGTGCCAGCAGCCAATCGCGAGGTGTTGACACCGGGGAGCTGTTTTTT.

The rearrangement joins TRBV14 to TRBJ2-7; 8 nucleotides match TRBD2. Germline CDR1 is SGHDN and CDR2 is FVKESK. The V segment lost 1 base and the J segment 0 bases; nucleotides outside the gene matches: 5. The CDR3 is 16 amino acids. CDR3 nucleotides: TGTGCCAGCAGCCAAGTGCCAGCGGGAGTCTCCTACGAGCAGTACTTC. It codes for CASSQVPAGVSYEQYF. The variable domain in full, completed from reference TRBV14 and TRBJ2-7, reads EAGVTQFPSHSVIEKGQTVTLRCDPISGHDNLYWYRRVMGKEIKFLLHFVKESKQDESGMPNNRFLAERTGGTYSTLKVQPAELEDSGVYFCASSQVPAGVSYEQYFGPGTRLTVT.

The CDR3 nucleotides are TGTGCCAGCAGCAAGATTGGGGATGCGGGCACCGGGGAGCTGTTTTTT. It encodes CASSKIGDAGTGELFF. This rearrangement joins TRBV4-2 to TRBJ2-2; possible D gene TRBD2, 5 bases. The CDR3 runs 16 residues. Germline V CDR1 and CDR2: LGHNA, YNFKEQ. V was pared by 5 bases and J by 4 bases, with 17 bases between.

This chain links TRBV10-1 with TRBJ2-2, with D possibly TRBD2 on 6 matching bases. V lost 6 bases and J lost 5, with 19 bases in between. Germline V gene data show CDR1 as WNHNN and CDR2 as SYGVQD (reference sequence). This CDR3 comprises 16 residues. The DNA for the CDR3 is TGCGCCAGCAGCGGCGTGGAGGGGAGAAGAACCGGGGAGCTGTTTTTT. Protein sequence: CASSGVEGRRTGELFF.

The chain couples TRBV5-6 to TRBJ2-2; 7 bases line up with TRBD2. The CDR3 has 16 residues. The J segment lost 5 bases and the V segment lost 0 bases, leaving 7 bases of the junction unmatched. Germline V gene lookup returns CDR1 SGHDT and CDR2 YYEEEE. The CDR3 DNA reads TGTGCCAGCAGCTTGGGGTTTAGCGGGTCTACCGGGGAGCTGTTTTTT. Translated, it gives CASSLGFSGSTGELFF.

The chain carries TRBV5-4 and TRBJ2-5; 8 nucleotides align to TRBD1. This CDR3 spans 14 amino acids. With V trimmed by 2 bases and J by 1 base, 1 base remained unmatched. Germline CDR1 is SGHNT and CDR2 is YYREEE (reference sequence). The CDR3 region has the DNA TGTGCCAGCAGCTTACAGGGGGGCCAAGAGACCCAGTACTTC. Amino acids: CASSLQGGQETQYF. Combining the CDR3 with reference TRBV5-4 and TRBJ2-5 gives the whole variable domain ETGVTQSPTHLIKTRGQQVTLRCSSQSGHNTVSWYQQALGQGPQFIFQYYREEENGRGNFPPRFSGLQFPNYSSELNVNALELDDSALYLCASSLQGGQETQYFGPGTRLLVL.

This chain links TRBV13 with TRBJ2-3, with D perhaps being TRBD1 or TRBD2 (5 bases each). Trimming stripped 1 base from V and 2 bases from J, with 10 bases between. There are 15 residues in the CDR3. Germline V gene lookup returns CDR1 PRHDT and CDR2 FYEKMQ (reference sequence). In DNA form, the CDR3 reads TGTGCCAGCAGCTTAGCGGGACCCGACACAGATACGCAGTATTTT. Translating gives CASSLAGPDTDTQYF.

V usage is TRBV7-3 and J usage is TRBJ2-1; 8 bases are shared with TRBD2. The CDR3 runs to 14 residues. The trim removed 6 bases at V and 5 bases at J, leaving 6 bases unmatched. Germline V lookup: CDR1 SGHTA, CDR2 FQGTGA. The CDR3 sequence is CASRLAVWDNEQFF. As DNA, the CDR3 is TGTGCCAGCAGACTAGCGGTTTGGGACAATGAGCAGTTCTTC. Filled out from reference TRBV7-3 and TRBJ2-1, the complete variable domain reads GAGVSQTPSNKVTEKGKYVELRCDPISGHTALYWYRQSLGQGPEFLIYFQGTGAADDSGLPNDRFFAVRPEGSVSTLKIQRTERGDSAVYLCASRLAVWDNEQFFGPGTRLTVL.

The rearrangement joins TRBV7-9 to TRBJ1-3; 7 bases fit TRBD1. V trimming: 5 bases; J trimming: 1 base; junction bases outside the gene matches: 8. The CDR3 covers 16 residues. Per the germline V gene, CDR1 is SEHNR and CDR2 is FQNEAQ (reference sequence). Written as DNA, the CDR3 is TGTGCCAGCAGCCTTGGGACAGCCCTGTCTGGAAACACCATATATTTT. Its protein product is CASSLGTALSGNTIYF.

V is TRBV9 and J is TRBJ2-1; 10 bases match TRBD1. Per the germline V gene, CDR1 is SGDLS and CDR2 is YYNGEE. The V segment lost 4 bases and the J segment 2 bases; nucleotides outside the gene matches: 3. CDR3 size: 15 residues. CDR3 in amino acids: CASSPGQGAYNEQFF. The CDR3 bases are TGTGCCAGCAGCCCAGGACAGGGGGCCTACAATGAGCAGTTCTTC.

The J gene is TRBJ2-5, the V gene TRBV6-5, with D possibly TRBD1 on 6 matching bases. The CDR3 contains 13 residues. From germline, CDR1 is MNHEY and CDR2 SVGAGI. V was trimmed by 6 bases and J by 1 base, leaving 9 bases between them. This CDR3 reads CASSRDIQETQYF. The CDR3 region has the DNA TGTGCCAGCAGCCGGGACATCCAAGAGACCCAGTACTTC.

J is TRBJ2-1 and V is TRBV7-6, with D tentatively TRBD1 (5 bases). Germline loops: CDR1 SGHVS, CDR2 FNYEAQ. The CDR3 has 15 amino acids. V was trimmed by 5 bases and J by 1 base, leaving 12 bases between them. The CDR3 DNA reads TGTGCCAGCAGCCCCCTGACAGCTTCCTACAATGAGCAGTTCTTC. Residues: CASSPLTASYNEQFF.